This T cell receptor (beta chain) was sequenced during a study of T cell repertoires in cytomegalovirus infection. Study in general: Through public TCR beta signatures, both CMV infection and matching HLA type were indicated.

MiXCR was run by TCRdb on the reads, yielding one entry per CDR3 protein. The sample lists about 24,000 distinct CDR3 sequences; approximately 22% were seen once. Points from the study as a whole: Dominating the ex vivo response were TCR beta clonotypes that were CMV-specific and HLA-C-restricted.

V was cut by 1 base and J by 3 bases, with 1 base left in between. CDR3 length: 12 residues. Germline CDR1 and CDR2: MDHEN and SYDVKM. A few counts support this clonotype. Antigen: not known. The source of this sequence is a human donor in good health (CMV status not recorded). Some clones in this sample may be carry-over from other donors' samples. This material consisted of CD8+ T cells from cultured PBMCs, taken from culture after CMV antigen stimulation. The genes are TRBV28 and TRBJ2-1; D not resolved. The CDR3 DNA follows: TGTGCCAGCAGTTTATACTACAATGAGCAGTTCTTC. It yields the protein CASSLYYNEQFF.